Sequencing of this T cell receptor (beta chain) was carried out in a study of PD-1 blockade in classical Hodgkin lymphoma. Findings and limits, study-wide: The study found that TCR diversity rose significantly by C4D1 in CD4+ but not CD8+ cells. Relapsed/refractory patients reportedly had lower baseline diversity than newly diagnosed patients.

Profiling relied on immunoSEQ multiplex PCR, and the TCRdb table lists in-frame clones only, not all of them. The sample has some 21,000 clones; 70% to 75% are singletons. CDR1 SGHKS and CDR2 YYEKEE come from the germline V gene (reference sequence). The CDR3 sequence is 12 residues long. V was clipped by 7 bases and J by 1 base, with 8 bases between them. With respect to this clone: Its target is not known.

The time point here: cycle 4 day 1 (C4D1), after more than five weeks of nivolumab. Autologous stem cell transplantation was followed by relapse in every patient, and brentuximab vedotin exposure varied. This receptor was identified in a human donor with classical Hodgkin lymphoma. The V and J genes are TRBV5-5 and TRBJ1-2; D call uncertain. Here the sequenced sample was peripheral blood mononuclear cells (PBMCs), taken before the fourth cycle of nivolumab. The CDR3 nucleotides are TGTGCCAGCGCAAGGGATAACTATGGCTACACCTTC. This encodes CASARDNYGYTF. Combining the CDR3 with reference TRBV5-5 and TRBJ1-2 gives the whole variable domain DAGVTQSPTHLIKTRGQQVTLRCSPISGHKSVSWYQQVLGQGPQFIFQYYEKEERGRGNFPDRFSARQFPNYSSELNVNALLLGDSALYLCASARDNYGYTFGSGTRLTVV.